The clone carrying this T cell receptor (beta chain) was recorded many times. One entry per CDR3 protein results from TCRdb running MiXCR on the RACE reads. This table holds approximately 72,000 distinct CDR3 sequences, around 10% found once. Germline CDR1 SGHVS, CDR2 FNYEAQ. The V and J ends lost 4 bases and 4 bases respectively, with 16 bases between them. This CDR3 spans 15 amino acids. This specimen belongs to a study of human T cells and chemical hapten exposure. This sample's time point: patch test 3, about 24 weeks after DPC sensitization. As for treatment: therapeutic diphenylcyclopropenone sensitization with weekly scalp DPC.

This sequence was found in a woman aged 45-65 years with alopecia areata. Some clones in this sample may be carry-over from other donors' samples. This specimen was whole blood, taken in connection with sensitization to the hapten diphenylcyclopropenone (DPC). The genes are TRBV7-6 and TRBJ2-5; D might be TRBD2 (6 bases). This CDR3 is CASSSRVGGGETQYF. Here the CDR3 DNA reads TGTGCCAGCAGCTCTCGCGTGGGGGGTGGAGAGACCCAGTACTTC.